Described below is a single TCR beta chain sequence and its context. Its antigen is not identified. The data were obtained in a study of CD8 T cells in ankylosing spondylitis. V was pared by 3 bases and J by 5 bases, with 9 bases of the junction left unmatched. The CDR3 spans 15 residues. Per germline, CDR1 SGHRS and CDR2 YFSETQ. General study results and limits: Certain motif variants had earlier been reported in reactive arthritis synovial fluid and blood. Researchers reportedly found disease-linked clones significantly enriched in matched ankylosing spondylitis synovial fluid.

In TCRdb, the 5' RACE reads were re-called with MiXCR into one record per CDR3 protein. The table shows some 290,000 distinct CDR3 sequences, with approximately 20% occurring only once. The receptor was isolated from a male donor with ankylosing spondylitis or in good health (not recorded which). This chain uses TRBV5-1 with TRBJ2-5; TRBD1 matches 8 bases. The material sequenced was blood, either unsorted or a sorted T cell fraction (not recorded which). The CDR3 DNA reads as TGCGCCAGCAGCTCCGGACAGGGTCGATGGGAGACCCAGTACTTC. This encodes CASSSGQGRWETQYF.